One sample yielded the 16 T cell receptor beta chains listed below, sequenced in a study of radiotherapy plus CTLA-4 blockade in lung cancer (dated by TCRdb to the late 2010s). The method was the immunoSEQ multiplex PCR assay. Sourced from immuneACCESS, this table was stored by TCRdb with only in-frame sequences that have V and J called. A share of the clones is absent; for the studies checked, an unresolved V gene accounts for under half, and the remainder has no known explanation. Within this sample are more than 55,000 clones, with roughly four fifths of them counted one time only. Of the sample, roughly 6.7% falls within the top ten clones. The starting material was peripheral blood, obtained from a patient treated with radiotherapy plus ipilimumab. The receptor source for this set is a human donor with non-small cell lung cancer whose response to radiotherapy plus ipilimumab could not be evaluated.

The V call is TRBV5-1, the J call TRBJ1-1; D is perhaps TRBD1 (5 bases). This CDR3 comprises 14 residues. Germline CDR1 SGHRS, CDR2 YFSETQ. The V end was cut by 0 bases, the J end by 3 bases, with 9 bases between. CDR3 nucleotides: TGCGCCAGCAGCTTGGGGGGGGGAGACACTGAAGCTTTCTTT. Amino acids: CASSLGGGDTEAFF.

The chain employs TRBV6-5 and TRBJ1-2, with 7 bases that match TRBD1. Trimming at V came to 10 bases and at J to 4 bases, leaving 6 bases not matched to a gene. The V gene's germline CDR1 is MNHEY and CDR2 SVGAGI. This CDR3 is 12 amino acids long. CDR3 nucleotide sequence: TGTGCCACCCAGGGACAGCGCTATGGCTACACCTTC. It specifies CATQGQRYGYTF.

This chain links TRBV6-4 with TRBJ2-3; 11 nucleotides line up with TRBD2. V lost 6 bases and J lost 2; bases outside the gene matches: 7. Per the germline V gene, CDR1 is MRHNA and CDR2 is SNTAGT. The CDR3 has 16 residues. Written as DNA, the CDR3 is TGTGCCAGCAGCGACCAGACTAGCGGGGTCACAGATACGCAGTATTTT. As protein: CASSDQTSGVTDTQYF.

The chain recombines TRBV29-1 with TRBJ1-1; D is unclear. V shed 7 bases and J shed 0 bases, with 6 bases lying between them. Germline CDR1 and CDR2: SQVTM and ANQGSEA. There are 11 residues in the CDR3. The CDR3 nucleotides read TGCAGCGCCAGGATGAACACTGAAGCTTTCTTT. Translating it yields CSARMNTEAFF.

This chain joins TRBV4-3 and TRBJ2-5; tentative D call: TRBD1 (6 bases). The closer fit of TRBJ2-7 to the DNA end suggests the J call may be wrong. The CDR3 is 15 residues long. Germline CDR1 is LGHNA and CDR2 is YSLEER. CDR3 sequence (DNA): TGCGCCAGCAGCCAAGATACAGGGCCCCCCTACGAGCAGTACTTC. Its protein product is CASSQDTGPPYEQYF.

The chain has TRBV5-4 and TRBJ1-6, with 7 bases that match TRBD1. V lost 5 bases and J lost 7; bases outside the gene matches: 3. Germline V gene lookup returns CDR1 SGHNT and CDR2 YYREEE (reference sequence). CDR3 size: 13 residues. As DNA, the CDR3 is TGTGCCAGCAGGGAACAGGGGAATTCACCCCTCCACTTT. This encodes CASREQGNSPLHF.

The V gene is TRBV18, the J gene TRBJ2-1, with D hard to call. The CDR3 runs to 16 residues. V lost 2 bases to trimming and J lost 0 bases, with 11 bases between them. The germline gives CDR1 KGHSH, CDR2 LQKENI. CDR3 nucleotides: TGTGCCAGCTCACCAGGCAGATTAAACTCCTACAATGAGCAGTTCTTC. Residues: CASSPGRLNSYNEQFF.

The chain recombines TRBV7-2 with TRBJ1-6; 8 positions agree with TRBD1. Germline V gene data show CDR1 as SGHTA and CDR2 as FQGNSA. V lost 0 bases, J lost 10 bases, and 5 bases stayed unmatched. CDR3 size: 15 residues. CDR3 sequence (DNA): TGTGCCAGCAGCTTAGCACAGGGGGGTGGGTCACCCCTCCACTTT. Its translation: CASSLAQGGGSPLHF.

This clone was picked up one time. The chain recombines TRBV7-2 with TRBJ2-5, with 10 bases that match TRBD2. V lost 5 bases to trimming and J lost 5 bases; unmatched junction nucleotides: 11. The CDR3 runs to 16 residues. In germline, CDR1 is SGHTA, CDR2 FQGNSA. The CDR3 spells CASSTSGGASRETQYF. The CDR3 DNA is TGTGCCAGCAGCACGAGCGGGGGGGCCAGTCGGGAGACCCAGTACTTC.

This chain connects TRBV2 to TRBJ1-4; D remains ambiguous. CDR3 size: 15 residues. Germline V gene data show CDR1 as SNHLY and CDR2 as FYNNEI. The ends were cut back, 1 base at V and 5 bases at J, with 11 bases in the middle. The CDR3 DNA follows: TGTGCCAGCAGTGAAGGAGGAGGGTTAAATGAAAAACTGTTTTTT. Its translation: CASSEGGGLNEKLFF. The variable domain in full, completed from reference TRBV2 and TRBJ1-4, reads EPEVTQTPSHQVTQMGQEVILRCVPISNHLYFYWYRQILGQKVEFLVSFYNNEISEKSEIFDDQFSVERPDGSNFTLKIRSTKLEDSAMYFCASSEGGGLNEKLFFGSGTQLSVL.

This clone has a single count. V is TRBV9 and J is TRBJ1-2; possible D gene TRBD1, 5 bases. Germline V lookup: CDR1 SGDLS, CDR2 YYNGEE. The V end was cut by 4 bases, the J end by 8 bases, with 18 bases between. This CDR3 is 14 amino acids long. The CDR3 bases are TGTGCCAGCAGCTCCTATCGGGGGGAAGGCGGCTACACCTTC. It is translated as CASSSYRGEGGYTF.

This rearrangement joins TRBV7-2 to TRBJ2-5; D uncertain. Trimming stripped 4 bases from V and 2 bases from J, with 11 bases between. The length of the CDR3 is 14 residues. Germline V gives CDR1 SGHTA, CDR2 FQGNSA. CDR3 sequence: CASSSHGLQETQYF. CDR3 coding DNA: TGTGCCAGCAGCTCGCACGGGTTACAAGAGACCCAGTACTTC.

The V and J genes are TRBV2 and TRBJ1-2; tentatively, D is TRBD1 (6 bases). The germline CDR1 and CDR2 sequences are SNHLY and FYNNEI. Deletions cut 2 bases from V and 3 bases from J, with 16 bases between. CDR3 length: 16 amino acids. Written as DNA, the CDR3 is TGTGCCAGCAGTGAACACGGACAGCTCAGGCACTATGGCTACACCTTC. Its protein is CASSEHGQLRHYGYTF.

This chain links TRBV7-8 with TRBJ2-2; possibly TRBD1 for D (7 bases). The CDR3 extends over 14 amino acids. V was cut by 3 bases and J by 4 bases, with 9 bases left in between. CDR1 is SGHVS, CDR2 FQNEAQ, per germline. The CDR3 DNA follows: TGTGCCAGCAGCTTGCGGGACAGCACCGGGGAGCTGTTTTTT. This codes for CASSLRDSTGELFF.

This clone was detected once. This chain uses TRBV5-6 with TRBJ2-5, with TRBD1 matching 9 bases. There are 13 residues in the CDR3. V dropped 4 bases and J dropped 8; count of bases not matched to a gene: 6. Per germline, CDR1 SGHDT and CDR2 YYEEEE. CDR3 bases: TGTGCCAGCAGCCGCGGGACAGGGACTACCCAGTACTTC. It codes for CASSRGTGTTQYF.

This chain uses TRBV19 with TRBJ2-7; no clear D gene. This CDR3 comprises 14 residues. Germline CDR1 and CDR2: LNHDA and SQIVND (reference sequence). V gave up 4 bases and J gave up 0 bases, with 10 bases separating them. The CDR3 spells CASSNNSHSYEQYF. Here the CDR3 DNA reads TGTGCCAGTAGTAACAACAGCCACTCCTACGAGCAGTACTTC.